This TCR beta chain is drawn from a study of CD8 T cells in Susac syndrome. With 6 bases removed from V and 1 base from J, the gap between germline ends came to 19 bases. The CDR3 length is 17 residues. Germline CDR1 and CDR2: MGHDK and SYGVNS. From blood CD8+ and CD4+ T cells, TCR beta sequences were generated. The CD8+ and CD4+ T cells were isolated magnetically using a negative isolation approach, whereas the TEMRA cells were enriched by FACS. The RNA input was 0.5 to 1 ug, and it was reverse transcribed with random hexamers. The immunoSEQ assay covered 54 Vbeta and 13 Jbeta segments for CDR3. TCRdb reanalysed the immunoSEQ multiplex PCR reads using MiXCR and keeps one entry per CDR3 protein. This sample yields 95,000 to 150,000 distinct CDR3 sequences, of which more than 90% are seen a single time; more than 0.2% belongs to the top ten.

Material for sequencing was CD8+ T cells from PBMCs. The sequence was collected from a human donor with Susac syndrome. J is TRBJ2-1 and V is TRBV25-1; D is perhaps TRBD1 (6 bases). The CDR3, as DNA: TGTGCCAGCAGCCTAAGGGTGCAGGGGAGTTCCTACAATGAGCAGTTCTTC. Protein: CASSLRVQGSSYNEQFF.